This TCR beta chain emerged from a study of cytomegalovirus exposure and HLA in healthy donors (dated by TCRdb to 2016 to 2017). Concerning the study at large: An earlier analysis of under 600 of the donors reported approximately 290 Gb of sequence data and 117 million unique TCR beta sequences from 150 million to 200 million T cells. Among the 398 genotyped donors, about 85% belonged to the genetic ancestry cluster associated with self-reported Caucasian donors. Alongside the repertoire data, information on donor age, sex, ethnicity and CMV serostatus was compiled. A handful of DR-DQ haplotypes were handled as single units for association and clustering because linkage in the cohort was strong. Rather than drawing on any new phenotypic data, the later analysis identified candidate immune exposures from TCR beta sequences and the way those sequences occurred across donors. To predict cytomegalovirus infection status, the study combined high-throughput TCR immunosequencing, statistical association of individual TCRs with disease status, and machine learning. HLA typing included class I and class II loci at four-digit resolution. The aim of the study was to test whether cataloging public T cell receptors could identify signatures of past pathogen exposure. The number of donors typed differed by locus, with roughly 620-630 for A, B, C, DRB1 and DQB1, roughly 520 for DQA1, nearly 610 for DPA1, and over 400 for DPB1. A separate validation cohort of roughly 120 different subjects was used in addition to the roughly 700-subject first cohort. A later genetic analysis took genome-wide SNP genotypes for about three fifths of the 666 donors and used that subset as a discovery cohort. The study used immunosequencing to profile the T cell repertoires of some 600 subjects and linked those repertoires to cytomegalovirus serostatus. An early release that covered some 630 HLA-typed donors contained approximately 300 gigabases of sequencing data and approximately 85 million unique TCR sequences. Every discovery cohort repertoire had been produced on one sequencing platform. Across 398 genotyped donors of the cohort, an average of roughly 200,000 unique TCR beta nucleotide sequences per donor were sequenced, and approximately 19% of those sequences were non-productive. An earlier analysis of some 500 of the donors applied high-throughput TCR beta sequencing to assess whether each TCR beta V gene segment acted as functional or pseudogenic. To study patterns of TCR occurrence, a later analysis re-analyzed previously published TCR beta repertoires from 700 or so donors and added high-resolution HLA genotyping. What the research found in general, with its limitations: A further reported finding was that TCR beta sequences accurately predicted the HLA-A and HLA-B alleles for most subjects in the first cohort. In a later analysis, HLA-associated TCR beta chains were found to be more clonally expanded and to have lower generation probabilities than equally common non-associated chains. Because HLA typing was missing for some donors at each locus, association tests included only the typed subset. A later analysis associated about 16,000 TCR beta sequences with specific HLA alleles at a false discovery rate of 0.05. A cluster of highly shared sequence variants was judged likely to represent a technical artifact of the sequencing pipeline. A few of the identified cytomegalovirus-associated TCR beta chains were confirmed in vitro to be specific for cytomegalovirus antigens. Most TCR sequences were observed very rarely across donors, whereas some public TCRs were present in many individuals. CMV serostatus was the only immune exposure information available for the cohort. In the study, about 150 TCR beta chains were listed as associated with cytomegalovirus. It was suggested by the authors that the approach could potentially be generalized to other disease states and immunological phenotypes. Some IMGT-functional V segments, including TRBV6-2 and TRBV6-3, could not be distinguished by the 87-base-pair reads and were therefore excluded. Broadly in line with IMGT annotations, most TCR beta V segments showed up in productive rearrangements about 87% or about 30% of the time in an earlier analysis of around 550 of the donors. According to a later analysis, TCR association rates differed among HLA loci, with DRB1 alleles showing the most associated TCRs and HLA-C alleles showing the fewest. Roughly uniform sequencing depth across donors was assumed in presence/absence analyses, although this assumption may not hold. V-gene and J-gene trimming of TCR beta chains was associated with a missense DCLRE1C variant in a later genetic analysis, and the association was replicated in an independent cohort. Because counts were too low, 15 to 20 rarely observed V segments, including chromosome 9 orphons, were excluded from the earlier analysis of 500 to 700 of the donors. A later analysis found that most CMV-associated TCR beta chains appeared HLA-restricted, with HLA associations seemingly driven largely by CMV exposure. According to a later genetic analysis, donors in an Asian-associated ancestry cluster had fewer N-insertions in productive TCRs than the approximately 650-donor mean. In this cohort, only TCR beta chains were sequenced, and detectable features were limited by the absence of alpha or paired-chain data. Correlated functional status among segregating V segments might be attributable to linkage disequilibrium, but an unknown experimental factor could not be ruled out. Assigning TCR associations to individual alleles was difficult when HLA alleles, especially DR and DQ, strongly co-occurred. The classifier was reported to diagnose cytomegalovirus status with high specificity and sensitivity in both the original and validation cohorts. In a later analysis, several top co-occurrence clusters were reported to appear linked to parvovirus B19, influenza, CMV and Epstein-Barr virus.

V trim: 2 bases; J trim: 3 bases; unmatched bases: 8. Including the terminal cysteine and phenylalanine, the CDR3 comprises 17 residues. The sequence is cut down to CDR3 DNA, 51 bases in frame from base 1. The germline V gene sets CDR1 to SGHDT and CDR2 to YYEEEE. The library was obtained by the immunoSEQ multiplex PCR assay. For the multiplex PCR, a mixture combining 60 forward primers for TCR Vbeta segments and 13 reverse primers for TCR Jbeta segments was used. The CDR3 region of rearranged TCR beta genes was amplified from genomic DNA with a multiplex PCR assay. On the Illumina HiSeq System, the amplified TCR beta libraries were sequenced as 87-base-pair reads. The authors' pipeline ran thus. A later analysis counted about 80 million unique TCR beta chains across the 666 repertoires, and some 11 million of these chains were shared by at least two donors. A nearest-neighbor algorithm error-corrected the raw reads and collapsed the reads into unique sequences, merging closely related sequences to remove PCR and sequencing errors. Alignment of CDR3 sequences to IMGT reference sequences was used to assign V, D and J gene segments. For a sequence to be retained, at least a six-nucleotide match to both a V gene segment and a J gene segment was required. A rearrangement was called productive if the CDR3 had no stop codons and remained in frame with V and J, and every other rearrangement was called non-productive. Following IMGT convention, CDR3 was defined as the stretch from the second conserved V-encoded cysteine up to the conserved J-encoded phenylalanine. Sequences without an unambiguous match to a single V gene segment were excluded from the earlier analysis of a few hundred of the donors. An earlier analysis of a few hundred of the donors called V segments functional above 56.7% productive rearrangements and segregating when the between-donor standard deviation exceeded 5%. A statistical classification framework was built to diagnose cytomegalovirus status from the catalog of TCR beta chain sequences. A later analysis assigned V and J genes by comparing TCR nucleotide sequences with IMGT/GENE-DB human TR gene sequences. A later analysis assigned CDR3 sequences and most-parsimonious VDJ recombination scenarios with the TCRdist pipeline. A later analysis defined each TCR beta chain by its CDR3 amino acid sequence plus V-gene family, and excluded reads lacking a unique V-gene family. A later analysis removed 592 highly shared, low-generation-probability nucleotide sequences to deal with suspected cross-contamination and a sequencing artifact. In a later analysis, a clonal expansion index was calculated for each public chain from normalized within-repertoire ranks of inferred template counts. In a later analysis, generation probabilities were computed using a VDJ recombination model fitted to out-of-frame rearrangements, and the results were checked against IGoR. A later analysis scored TCR-TCR, TCR-HLA and TCR-CMV co-occurrence with hypergeometric tests, applying a repertoire-size bias correction to TCR pairs. False discovery rates were estimated in a later analysis by permuting HLA or CMV assignments 20 times. A later analysis grouped co-occurring TCRs with DBSCAN, adding TCRdist sequence similarity when clustering within HLA-allele-positive subsets. Co-occurrence clustering excluded repertoires with fewer than 30,000 or more than 120,000 public chains, plus five with anomalous nucleotide sharing. The clones in this table, taken by TCRdb from immuneACCESS, are in-frame only. Not every clone is retained; where verified, under half of the shortfall comes from an unresolved V gene, and the cause of the rest is unknown. V, J and clone size are those of that table, while D and trimming were read from the DNA. The sample data list 170,000 or so clones, and 70% to 85% of these were observed just once. The ten largest clonotypes hold 0.69% of the sample.

In total, 666 healthy bone marrow donors made up the cohort. Cohort members were all nominally healthy when sampled, although unrecorded immune exposures were likely present. The donor was CMV seronegative and belonged to the group of roughly 330 seronegative cohort members. Each donor provided a peripheral blood sample, and peripheral blood mononuclear cells were used for TCR beta sequencing. The Qiagen DNeasy Blood Extraction Kit was used to extract genomic DNA from the blood cell samples. A remark on this clone: Its antigen has not been determined. Qualities for individual bases were not recorded, and no much larger clone is one base off.

The clonotype originates from a woman aged 35 to 49 in good health and CMV-seronegative. Sequenced sample: PBMCs. This sequence uses TRBV5-6 and TRBJ1-6; TRBD1 agrees with 7 junctional bases. For the CDR3, the sequence is CASSLPTGRDYNSPLHF. In nucleotides, the sequence is TGTGCCAGCAGCTTACCGACAGGGAGAGACTATAATTCACCCCTCCACTTT.